The next 20 T cell receptor beta chains were all read from a single sample in a study of OX40 agonist ivuxolimab in advanced cancers. Here immunoSEQ multiplex PCR was the method, and the copy in TCRdb shows in-frame clones only, minus some. The table has 65,000 to 75,000 clones, roughly 88% seen once. Sample: CD4+ or CD8+ T cells sorted from blood, taken in a trial of the OX40 agonist ivuxolimab. These receptor sequences come from an adult with an advanced solid tumor such as melanoma, head and neck, liver or kidney cancer.

The chain is built from TRBV6-1 and TRBJ2-7; weak D call: TRBD1 (6 bases). The CDR3 spans 14 residues. V was pared by 6 bases and J by 3 bases, with 15 bases between. Germline-derived CDR1 and CDR2 are MNHNS and SASEGT. The CDR3 DNA follows: TGTGCCAGCAGATACGGACAGATAATCTACGAGCAGTACTTC. Its protein is CASRYGQIIYEQYF.

This chain links TRBV19 with TRBJ2-3, with 12 bases lining up with TRBD2. This CDR3 comprises 16 residues. Germline V CDR1 and CDR2: LNHDA, SQIVND (reference sequence). Losses at the gene ends were 5 bases for V and 2 bases for J; bases not matched to a gene: 5. This CDR3 is CASSLTSGGNTDTQYF. The CDR3 DNA sequence: TGTGCCAGTAGTCTGACTAGCGGGGGAAACACAGATACGCAGTATTTT. Supplemented by reference TRBV19 and TRBJ2-3, the full variable domain reads DGGITQSPKYLFRKEGQNVTLSCEQNLNHDAMYWYRQDPGQGLRLIYYSQIVNDFQKGDIAEGYSVSREKKESFPLTVTSAQKNPTAFYLCASSLTSGGNTDTQYFGPGTRLTVL.

The V call is TRBV7-9, the J call TRBJ1-1; D may be TRBD1 (5 bases). The length of the CDR3 is 16 residues. The germline V gene encodes CDR1 SEHNR and CDR2 FQNEAQ (reference sequence). Trimming cost V 6 bases and J 5 bases, with 22 bases left between them. The CDR3 sequence: CASRPSSGKAETEAFF. The DNA of the CDR3 is TGTGCCAGCAGGCCCTCCTCAGGGAAGGCCGAAACTGAAGCTTTCTTT.

The chain couples TRBV28 to TRBJ1-5; D remains unclear. CDR1 is MDHEN and CDR2 is SYDVKM in the germline V gene. The CDR3 sequence is 13 residues long. V dropped 2 bases and J dropped 7 bases, with 9 bases sitting between them. The CDR3 protein is CASSLTVNQPQHF. As DNA, the CDR3 is TGTGCCAGCAGTTTAACGGTTAACCAGCCCCAGCATTTT.

The V call is TRBV10-1, the J call TRBJ1-1, with 11 bases fitting TRBD1. This CDR3 is 13 amino acids long. J was trimmed by 3 bases and V by 6 bases; bases with no gene match: 0. Germline V gene data show CDR1 as WNHNN and CDR2 as SYGVQD (reference sequence). For the CDR3, the DNA is TGCGCCAGCAGGGGACAGGGGGACACTGAAGCTTTCTTT. It specifies CASRGQGDTEAFF.

The chain combines TRBV20-1 with TRBJ2-1; no definite D call. CDR1 and CDR2 (germline): DFQATT, SNEGSKA (reference sequence). Trimming cost V 4 bases and J 4 bases, with 5 bases left between them. The CDR3 sequence is 11 residues long. The CDR3 protein is CSANGYNEQFF. CDR3 DNA sequence: TGCAGTGCTAACGGATACAATGAGCAGTTCTTC.

Here the CDR3 reads CASSYPGWGGYTF. As DNA, the CDR3 is TGTGCCAGCAGTTACCCGGGCTGGGGTGGCTACACCTTC. This rearrangement joins TRBV6-5 to TRBJ1-2; D is uncertain. The CDR3 consists of 13 residues. V gave up 2 bases and J gave up 7 bases, with 11 bases separating them. Germline V CDR1 and CDR2: MNHEY, SVGAGI.

The CDR3 bases are TGTGCCAGCGCCAACGCGGGGAGCGGGGGTCTCAATGAGCAGTTCTTC. Its protein is CASANAGSGGLNEQFF. The chain links TRBV2 to TRBJ2-1; TRBD2 aligns across 8 bases. Germline CDR1 reads SNHLY; CDR2 reads FYNNEI. This CDR3 contains 16 residues. V lost 8 bases to trimming and J lost 6 bases; unmatched junction nucleotides: 15.

The J gene is TRBJ1-4, the V gene TRBV27; 12 positions agree with TRBD1. The CDR3 runs 15 residues. Germline lookup yields CDR1 MNHEY and CDR2 SMNVEV (reference sequence). J was trimmed by 11 bases and V by 5 bases; bases with no gene match: 9. The CDR3 DNA is TGTGCCAGCAGTCTCCTGGGACAGGGGGCGTCGAAACTGTTTTTT. This codes for CASSLLGQGASKLFF.

This chain uses TRBV7-9 with TRBJ2-6; 11 bases match TRBD1. This CDR3 has 18 residues. Germline values: CDR1 SEHNR, CDR2 FQNEAQ (reference sequence). V was pared by 3 bases and J by 2 bases, with 6 bases of the junction left unmatched. The CDR3, as DNA: TGTGCCAGCAGCTTTAGGGACAGGGGGGGACCTGGGGCCAACGTCCTGACTTTC. Translating it yields CASSFRDRGGPGANVLTF.

The rearrangement uses TRBV5-1 and TRBJ2-3; 7 bases match TRBD1. Germline CDR1 reads SGHRS; CDR2 reads YFSETQ. Trimming at V came to 4 bases and at J to 3 bases, leaving 17 bases not matched to a gene. This CDR3 spans 18 amino acids. For the CDR3, the DNA is TGCGCCAGCAGCGCAAACCCCCAGGGGCAGGGGGTAACAGATACGCAGTATTTT. Protein: CASSANPQGQGVTDTQYF.

The chain joins TRBV19 to TRBJ2-7; the D call may be TRBD1 or TRBD2 (5 bases each). Per germline, CDR1 LNHDA and CDR2 SQIVND (reference sequence). V was shortened by 8 bases and J by 4 bases, with 15 bases between the two germline ends. CDR3 size: 13 residues. The CDR3 sequence: CASSPGAGYEQYF. The CDR3 DNA follows: TGTGCCAGTTCCCCCGGGGCCGGATACGAGCAGTACTTC.

The chain joins TRBV5-1 to TRBJ2-7, with 7 bases lining up with TRBD1. The CDR3 has 12 residues. The V gene end was trimmed by 0 bases and the J gene end by 11 bases; junction bases not matched to a gene: 5. The germline CDR1 and CDR2 sequences are SGHRS and YFSETQ. CDR3: CASSLGQGLEYF. The CDR3 coding sequence is TGCGCCAGCAGCTTGGGACAGGGCTTGGAGTACTTC.

This chain uses TRBV25-1 with TRBJ2-7; TRBD1 matches at 7 bases. The CDR3 is 14 amino acids. With V trimmed by 4 bases and J by 0 bases, 3 bases remained unmatched. Germline loops: CDR1 MGHDK, CDR2 SYGVNS. In DNA form, the CDR3 reads TGTGCCAGCAGTGGGGACAGACACTCCTACGAGCAGTACTTC. Its protein product is CASSGDRHSYEQYF.

V is TRBV6-5 and J is TRBJ2-1; a weak D match, TRBD2 (6 bases). CDR3 length: 14 amino acids. CDR1 and CDR2 (germline): MNHEY, SVGAGI. V lost 2 bases and J lost 6, with 11 bases in between. The CDR3 loop reads CASSYATRGNEQFF. The CDR3 DNA sequence: TGTGCCAGCAGTTACGCAACGCGGGGCAATGAGCAGTTCTTC.

This chain connects TRBV2 to TRBJ2-7; D remains ambiguous. CDR1 and CDR2 from the germline V gene are SNHLY and FYNNEI. The length of the CDR3 is 11 residues. Trimming took off 7 bases at V and 2 bases at J, with 6 bases between the two ends. The CDR3 nucleotides are TGTGCCAGCAACAACCCCTACGAGCAGTACTTC. The encoded protein is CASNNPYEQYF.

CDR3 DNA sequence: TGCAGCGTTGTGTCGGACAGGGACACCGGGGAGCTGTTTTTT. Its translation is CSVVSDRDTGELFF. This sequence joins TRBV29-1 and TRBJ2-2, with 8 bases matching TRBD1. Germline values: CDR1 SQVTM, CDR2 ANQGSEA. The CDR3 sequence is 14 residues long. Trimming at V came to 4 bases and at J to 3 bases, leaving 4 bases not matched to a gene.

The chain joins TRBV27 to TRBJ2-7; no reliable D call. The ends were cut back, 2 bases at V and 2 bases at J, with 7 bases in the middle. The CDR3 loop spans 13 amino acids. The germline CDR1 and CDR2 sequences are MNHEY and SMNVEV (reference sequence). As DNA, the CDR3 is TGTGCCAGCAGTTTAGCATCCCCCTACGAGCAGTACTTC. Translation gives CASSLASPYEQYF.

The chain is built from TRBV6-5 and TRBJ2-3; a possible D gene is TRBD2 (6 bases). Looked up from germline, CDR1 is MNHEY and CDR2 is SVGAGI. Trimming removed 6 bases from V and 4 bases from J, with 14 bases in between. CDR3 length equals 14 residues. This chain's CDR3 is CASREGRFADTQYF. DNA for the CDR3: TGTGCCAGCAGGGAGGGGAGGTTCGCAGATACGCAGTATTTT.

This chain connects TRBV10-3 to TRBJ2-3; D is uncertain. V dropped 3 bases and J dropped 5 bases, with 6 bases sitting between them. The CDR3 has 12 amino acids. CDR1 ENHRY and CDR2 SYGVKD come from the germline V gene. This CDR3 is CAISDGLDTQYF. The CDR3 bases are TGTGCCATCAGTGACGGCTTAGATACGCAGTATTTT.